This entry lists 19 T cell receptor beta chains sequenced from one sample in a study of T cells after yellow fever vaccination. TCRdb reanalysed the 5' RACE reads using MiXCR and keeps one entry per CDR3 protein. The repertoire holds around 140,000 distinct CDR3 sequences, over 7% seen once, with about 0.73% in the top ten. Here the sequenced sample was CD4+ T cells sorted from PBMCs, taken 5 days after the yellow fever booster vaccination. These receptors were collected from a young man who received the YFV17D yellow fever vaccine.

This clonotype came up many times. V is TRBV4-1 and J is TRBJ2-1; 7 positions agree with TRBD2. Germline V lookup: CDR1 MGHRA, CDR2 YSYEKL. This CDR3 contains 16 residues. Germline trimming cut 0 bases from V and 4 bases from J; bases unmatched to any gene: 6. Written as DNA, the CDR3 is TGCGCCAGCAGCCAAGATATGAGCGGGACGTACAATGAGCAGTTCTTC. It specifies CASSQDMSGTYNEQFF.

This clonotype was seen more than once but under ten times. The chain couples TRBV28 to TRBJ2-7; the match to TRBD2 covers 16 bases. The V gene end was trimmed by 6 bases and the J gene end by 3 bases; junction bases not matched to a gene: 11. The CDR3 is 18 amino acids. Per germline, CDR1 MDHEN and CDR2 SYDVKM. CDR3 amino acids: CASRGGTSGRAIDYEQYF. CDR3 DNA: TGTGCCAGCAGGGGAGGGACTAGCGGGAGGGCAATCGACTACGAGCAGTACTTC.

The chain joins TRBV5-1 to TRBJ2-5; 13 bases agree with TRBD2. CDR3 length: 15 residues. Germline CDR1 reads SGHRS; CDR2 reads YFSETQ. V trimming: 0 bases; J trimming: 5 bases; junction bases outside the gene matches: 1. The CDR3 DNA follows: TGCGCCAGCAGCTTGGGGACTAGCGGGAGCGAGACCCAGTACTTC. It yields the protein CASSLGTSGSETQYF.

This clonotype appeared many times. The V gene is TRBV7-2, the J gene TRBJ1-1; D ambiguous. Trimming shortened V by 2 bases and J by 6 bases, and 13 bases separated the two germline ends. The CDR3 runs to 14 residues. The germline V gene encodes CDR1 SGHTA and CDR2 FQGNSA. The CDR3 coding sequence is TGTGCCAGCAGCTTACTTAAAAATGGCGCTGAAGCTTTCTTT. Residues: CASSLLKNGAEAFF. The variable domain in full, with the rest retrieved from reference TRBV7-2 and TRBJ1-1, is GAGVSQSPSNKVTEKGKDVELRCDPISGHTALYWYRQSLGQGLEFLIYFQGNSAPDKSGLPSDRFSAERTGGSVSTLTIQRTQQEDSAVYLCASSLLKNGAEAFFGQGTRLTVV.

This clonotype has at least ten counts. The CDR3 spells CASSLTGRETQYF. The DNA for the CDR3 is TGCGCCAGCAGCTTAACAGGGAGGGAGACCCAGTACTTC. V gene TRBV5-1 combines with J gene TRBJ2-5, with D possibly being TRBD1 or TRBD2 (6 bases each). Trimming removed 2 bases at V and 5 bases at J, with 10 bases between. The CDR3 extends over 13 amino acids. From germline, CDR1 is SGHRS and CDR2 YFSETQ.

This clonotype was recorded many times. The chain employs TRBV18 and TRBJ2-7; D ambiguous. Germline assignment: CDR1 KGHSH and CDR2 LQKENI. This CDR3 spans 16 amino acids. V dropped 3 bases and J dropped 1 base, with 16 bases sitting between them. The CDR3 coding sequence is TGTGCCAGCTCACCGGCTTCACTCTTGGGATCCTACGAGCAGTACTTC. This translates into CASSPASLLGSYEQYF.

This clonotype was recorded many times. CDR3 nucleotides: TGTGCCAGCAGCCAGGGACTAGCGGGAAGAGGCACAGATACGCAGTATTTT. Its translation is CASSQGLAGRGTDTQYF. This chain connects TRBV7-6 to TRBJ2-3, with TRBD2 identical over 13 bases. This CDR3 is built from 17 residues. The J segment lost 1 base and the V segment lost 5 bases, leaving 6 bases of the junction unmatched. The germline V gene encodes CDR1 SGHVS and CDR2 FNYEAQ.

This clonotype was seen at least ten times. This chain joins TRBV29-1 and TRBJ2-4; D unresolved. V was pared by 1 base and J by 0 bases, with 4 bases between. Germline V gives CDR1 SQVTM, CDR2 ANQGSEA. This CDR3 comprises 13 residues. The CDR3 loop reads CSVEGVAKNIQYF. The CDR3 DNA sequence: TGCAGCGTTGAAGGGGTAGCCAAAAACATTCAGTACTTC.

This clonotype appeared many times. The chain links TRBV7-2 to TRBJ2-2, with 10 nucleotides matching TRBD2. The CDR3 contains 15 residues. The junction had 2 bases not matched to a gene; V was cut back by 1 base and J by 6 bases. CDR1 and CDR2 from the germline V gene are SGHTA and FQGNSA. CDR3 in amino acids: CASSLELAGSGELFF. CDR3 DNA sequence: TGTGCCAGCAGCTTAGAACTAGCGGGATCCGGGGAGCTGTTTTTT.

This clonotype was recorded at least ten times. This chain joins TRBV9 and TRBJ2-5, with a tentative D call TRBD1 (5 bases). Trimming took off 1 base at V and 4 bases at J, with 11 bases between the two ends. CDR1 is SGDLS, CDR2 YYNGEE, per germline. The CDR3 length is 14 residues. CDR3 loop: CASSVSLGAETQYF. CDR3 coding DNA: TGTGCCAGCAGCGTAAGTTTAGGGGCAGAGACCCAGTACTTC.

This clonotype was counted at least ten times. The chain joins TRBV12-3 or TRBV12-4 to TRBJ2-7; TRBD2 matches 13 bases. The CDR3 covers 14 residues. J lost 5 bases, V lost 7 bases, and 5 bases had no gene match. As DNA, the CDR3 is TGTGCCAGCACTGATGGACTAGCGGGAGACGAGCAGTACTTC. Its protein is CASTDGLAGDEQYF.

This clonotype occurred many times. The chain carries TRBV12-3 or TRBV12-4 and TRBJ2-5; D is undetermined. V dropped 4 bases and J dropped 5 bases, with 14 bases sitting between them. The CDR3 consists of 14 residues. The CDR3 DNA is TGTGCCAGCAGTTCACAAGCCGTGGGGGAGACCCAGTACTTC. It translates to CASSSQAVGETQYF.

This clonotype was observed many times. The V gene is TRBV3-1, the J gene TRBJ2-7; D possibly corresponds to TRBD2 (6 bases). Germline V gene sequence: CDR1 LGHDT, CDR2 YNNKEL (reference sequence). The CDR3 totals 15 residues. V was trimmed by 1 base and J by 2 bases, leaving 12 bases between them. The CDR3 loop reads CASSQAAGIPYEQYF. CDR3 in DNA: TGTGCCAGCAGCCAAGCTGCGGGAATCCCCTACGAGCAGTACTTC.

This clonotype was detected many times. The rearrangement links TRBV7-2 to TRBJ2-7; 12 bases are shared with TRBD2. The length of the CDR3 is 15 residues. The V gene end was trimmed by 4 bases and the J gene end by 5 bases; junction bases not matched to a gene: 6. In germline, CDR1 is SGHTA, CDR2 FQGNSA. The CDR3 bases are TGTGCCAGCAGCTCGACTAGCGGGAGAAGAAACGAGCAGTACTTC. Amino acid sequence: CASSSTSGRRNEQYF.

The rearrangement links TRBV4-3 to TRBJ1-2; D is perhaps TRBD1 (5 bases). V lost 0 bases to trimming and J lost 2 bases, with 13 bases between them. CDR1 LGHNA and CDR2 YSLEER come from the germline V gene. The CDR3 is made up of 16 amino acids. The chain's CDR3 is CASSQEIVAGNYGYTF. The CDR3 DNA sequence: TGCGCCAGCAGCCAAGAAATTGTTGCAGGGAACTATGGCTACACCTTC.

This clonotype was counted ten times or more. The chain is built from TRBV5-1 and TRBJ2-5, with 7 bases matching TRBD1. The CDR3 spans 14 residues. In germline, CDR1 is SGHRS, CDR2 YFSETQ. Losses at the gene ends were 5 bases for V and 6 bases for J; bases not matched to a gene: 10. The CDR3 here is CASRLGQDQQTQYF. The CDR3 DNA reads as TGCGCCAGCAGACTAGGACAGGACCAGCAGACCCAGTACTTC.

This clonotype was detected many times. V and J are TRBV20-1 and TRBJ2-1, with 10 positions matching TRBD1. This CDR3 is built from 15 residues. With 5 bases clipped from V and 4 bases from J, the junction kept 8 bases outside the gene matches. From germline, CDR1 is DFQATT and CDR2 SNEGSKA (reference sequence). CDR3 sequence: CSAGRGDRGYNEQFF. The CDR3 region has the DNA TGCAGTGCTGGAAGGGGGGACAGGGGTTACAATGAGCAGTTCTTC.

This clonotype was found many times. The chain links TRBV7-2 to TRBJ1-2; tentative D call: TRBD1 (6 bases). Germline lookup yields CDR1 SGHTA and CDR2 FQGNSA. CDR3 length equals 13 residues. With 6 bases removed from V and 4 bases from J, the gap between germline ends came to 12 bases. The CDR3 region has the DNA TGTGCCAGCAGTTCCGGACAGCCCTATGGCTACACCTTC. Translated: CASSSGQPYGYTF.

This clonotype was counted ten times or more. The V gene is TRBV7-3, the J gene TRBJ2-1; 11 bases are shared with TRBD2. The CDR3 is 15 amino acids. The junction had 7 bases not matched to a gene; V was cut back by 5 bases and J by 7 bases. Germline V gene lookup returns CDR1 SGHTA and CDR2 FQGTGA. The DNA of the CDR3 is TGTGCCAGCAGCCTTAGCGGGAGGGCCGGTAATGAGCAGTTCTTC. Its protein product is CASSLSGRAGNEQFF.